Below, 28 T cell receptor beta chains from the same sample are listed, as sequenced in a study of blood T cells in healthy people across ages. Primed by a sample-barcoded 5' primer and a J-beta primer mix, a second PCR proceeded for about 6 to 11 cycles. One entry per CDR3 protein results from TCRdb running MiXCR on the 5' RACE reads. The table includes some 800,000 distinct CDR3 sequences, 20% to 25% detected once. A further study also used this sample, focusing on T cells of mothers and their children.

The source material was blood. All receptors come from a boy aged 5-17 years in good health.

Ten or more counts support this clonotype. The chain links TRBV7-2 to TRBJ2-5, with TRBD2 matching 8 bases. The CDR3 totals 16 residues. With V trimmed by 4 bases and J by 3 bases, 10 bases remained unmatched. In germline, CDR1 is SGHTA, CDR2 FQGNSA. In DNA, the CDR3 is TGTGCCAGCAGCTCCCTTGGTAGCGGGATGAAAGAGACCCAGTACTTC. Translating it yields CASSSLGSGMKETQYF.

CDR3 amino acids: CASSQDRADEYEQYF. The CDR3 bases are TGCGCCAGCAGCCAAGATCGGGCGGATGAGTACGAGCAGTACTTC. The gene calls are TRBV4-3 and TRBJ2-7; unclear D gene. Germline CDR1 is LGHNA and CDR2 is YSLEER. Between the trimmed V and J ends, which lost 0 bases and 4 bases, there was a span of 13 bases. This CDR3 has 15 residues.

The genes are TRBV4-3 and TRBJ2-5; D uncertain. Judging by the DNA end, TRBJ2-1 fits better; the J call may be wrong. The CDR3 has 15 residues. Germline V gene sequence: CDR1 LGHNA, CDR2 YSLEER. The CDR3: CASSQERVLDNEQFF. Here the CDR3 DNA reads TGCGCCAGCAGCCAAGAAAGGGTCTTGGACAATGAGCAGTTCTTC.

This clonotype was observed a few times. The chain uses TRBV29-1 and TRBJ2-1; D may be TRBD2 (6 bases). CDR1 SQVTM and CDR2 ANQGSEA come from the germline V gene. This CDR3 has 15 amino acids. The germline V and J ends were trimmed by 7 bases and 0 bases, with 16 bases remaining between them. CDR3 nucleotides: TGCAGCGCCTACGGGACTCTACGCTCCTACAATGAGCAGTTCTTC. It specifies CSAYGTLRSYNEQFF.

This clonotype was observed a handful of times. V usage is TRBV5-1 and J usage is TRBJ2-5, with D perhaps TRBD1 (5 bases). This CDR3 has 14 residues. Trimming shortened V by 1 base and J by 5 bases, and 12 bases separated the two germline ends. Looked up from germline, CDR1 is SGHRS and CDR2 is YFSETQ. CDR3 coding DNA: TGCGCCAGCAGCTTGTGGCAGGGCCGTGAGACCCAGTACTTC. Protein product: CASSLWQGRETQYF.

This rearrangement joins TRBV7-2 to TRBJ1-2; 7 nucleotides line up with TRBD1. V was clipped by 4 bases and J by 13 bases; unmatched bases: 18. The germline V gene encodes CDR1 SGHTA and CDR2 FQGNSA. The CDR3 totals 15 residues. The CDR3 sequence: CASSSTGTALGFFTF. The DNA for the CDR3 is TGTGCCAGCAGCTCGACCGGGACAGCCCTCGGTTTCTTCACCTTC.

This clonotype has just a few counts. The junction departs from germline at one end; a sequencing error may be responsible. The CDR3 protein is CASNSDTREKLFF. The CDR3 bases are TGCGCCAGCAACTCAGACACAAGAGAAAAACTGTTTTTT. The chain carries TRBV2 and TRBJ1-4, with D unresolved. CDR1 SNHLY and CDR2 FYNNEI come from the germline V gene. The CDR3 extends over 13 amino acids.

This rearrangement joins TRBV20-1 to TRBJ2-1; 11 bases are a match to TRBD2. This CDR3 spans 16 amino acids. The V gene's germline CDR1 is DFQATT and CDR2 SNEGSKA (reference sequence). V shed 5 bases and J 0 bases; nucleotides not matched to a gene: 6. CDR3 amino acids: CSAPPGLADSYNEQFF. CDR3 DNA sequence: TGCAGTGCTCCTCCGGGACTAGCGGACTCCTACAATGAGCAGTTCTTC.

V and J are TRBV28 and TRBJ1-3; D call uncertain. Between the trimmed V and J ends, which lost 6 bases and 1 base, there was a span of 16 bases. CDR1 MDHEN and CDR2 SYDVKM come from the germline V gene. The CDR3 is 16 amino acids. The CDR3 bases are TGTGCCAGCAGATCTCCCGGATGGCAGTCTGGAAACACCATATATTTT. Amino acids: CASRSPGWQSGNTIYF.

The rearrangement links TRBV12-3 or TRBV12-4 to TRBJ2-3; the D is unclear. The CDR3 is 12 amino acids. V lost 6 bases, J lost 10 bases, and 14 bases lay in between. CDR3 coding DNA: TGTGCCAGCAGCCGCGATGAAAACTCGCAGTATTTT. Translated, it gives CASSRDENSQYF.

This clonotype has only a few counts. The J gene is TRBJ2-1, the V gene TRBV28; D is possibly TRBD1 (6 bases). From germline, CDR1 is MDHEN and CDR2 SYDVKM. The CDR3 is 14 residues long. V lost 6 bases to trimming and J lost 6 bases, with 15 bases between them. CDR3 in DNA: TGTGCCAGCAGGCTACAGGGTGCCGGCAATGAGCAGTTCTTC. This gives the protein CASRLQGAGNEQFF.

A few counts support this clonotype. V is TRBV4-2 and J is TRBJ1-1; possible D gene TRBD1, 5 bases. The CDR3 is 14 residues long. Germline V gives CDR1 LGHNA, CDR2 YNFKEQ. Trimming took off 1 base at V and 4 bases at J, with 10 bases between the two ends. The CDR3 nucleotides are TGTGCCAGCAGCCAAGGACGGACAACCACTGAAGCTTTCTTT. Protein sequence: CASSQGRTTTEAFF.

This clonotype was observed a few times. This chain connects TRBV14 to TRBJ2-3; 13 bases align to TRBD2. This CDR3 is 19 amino acids long. Germline CDR1 is SGHDN and CDR2 is FVKESK. V lost 5 bases to trimming and J lost 0 bases; unmatched junction nucleotides: 11. The CDR3 sequence is CASSSRLAGGQISTDTQYF. As DNA, the CDR3 is TGTGCCAGCAGCTCGCGACTAGCGGGGGGCCAAATTAGCACAGATACGCAGTATTTT. Looking up the rest from reference TRBV14 and TRBJ2-3 gives the full variable domain: EAGVTQFPSHSVIEKGQTVTLRCDPISGHDNLYWYRRVMGKEIKFLLHFVKESKQDESGMPNNRFLAERTGGTYSTLKVQPAELEDSGVYFCASSSRLAGGQISTDTQYFGPGTRLTVL.

This clonotype has a handful of counts. The gene calls are TRBV5-1 and TRBJ1-2; D remains unclear. The V gene lost 4 bases and the J gene lost 8 bases, with 15 bases spanning the gap. Looked up from germline, CDR1 is SGHRS and CDR2 is YFSETQ. There are 13 residues in the CDR3. This CDR3 reads CASSPGIEGGYTF. In DNA form, the CDR3 reads TGCGCCAGCAGCCCCGGGATTGAGGGAGGCTACACCTTC.

This clonotype was found a few times. The chain recombines TRBV18 with TRBJ2-5, with D maybe TRBD2 (6 bases). Germline CDR1 reads KGHSH; CDR2 reads LQKENI. This CDR3 has 16 amino acids. V was trimmed by 5 bases and J by 4 bases, leaving 20 bases between them. CDR3 protein: CASSRTWDWSSETQYF. CDR3 in DNA: TGTGCCAGCTCAAGAACGTGGGACTGGTCGTCAGAGACCCAGTACTTC.

Only a few counts were recorded for this clonotype. The gene calls are TRBV20-1 and TRBJ1-1; perhaps TRBD1 as D (6 bases). Per the germline V gene, CDR1 is DFQATT and CDR2 is SNEGSKA (reference sequence). Deletions cut 3 bases from V and 3 bases from J, with 11 bases between. CDR3 length: 13 residues. CDR3 sequence reads: CSARAGVDTEAFF. The DNA of the CDR3 is TGCAGTGCTAGGGCAGGGGTCGACACTGAAGCTTTCTTT.

This clonotype was seen only a few times. The chain carries TRBV9 and TRBJ1-5; possible D gene TRBD1, 6 bases. The germline V gene has CDR1 SGDLS and CDR2 YYNGEE. With 4 bases removed from V and 3 bases from J, the gap between germline ends came to 11 bases. This CDR3 is built from 14 residues. The CDR3 coding sequence is TGTGCCAGCAGCAAAGGGGGGCTCAATCAGCCCCAGCATTTT. Translating it yields CASSKGGLNQPQHF.

This rearrangement joins TRBV6-1 to TRBJ1-2; TRBD1 matches at 12 bases. Trimming cost V 6 bases and J 4 bases; bases outside gene matches: 9. CDR3 length equals 16 residues. Germline V gene lookup returns CDR1 MNHNS and CDR2 SASEGT. CDR3 bases: TGTGCCAGCAGAGGGACAGGGGGCCTCGGCCTCTATGGCTACACCTTC. Translation: CASRGTGGLGLYGYTF.

The V call is TRBV28, the J call TRBJ1-5; D remains unclear. Trimming took off 3 bases at V and 4 bases at J, with 16 bases between the two ends. Germline CDR1 and CDR2: MDHEN and SYDVKM. The CDR3 totals 16 residues. CDR3 in DNA: TGTGCCAGCAGTTTCATATCGGCCCTACCTAATCAGCCCCAGCATTTT. Translating it yields CASSFISALPNQPQHF.

This clonotype was detected a few times. The rearrangement uses TRBV7-9 and TRBJ1-4, with a possible D match to TRBD1 (5 bases). The CDR3 is 14 residues long. V was cut by 4 bases and J by 6 bases, with 12 bases left in between. Germline values: CDR1 SEHNR, CDR2 FQNEAQ (reference sequence). The CDR3 is CASSSDWGDEKLFF. The CDR3 DNA reads as TGTGCCAGCAGCTCAGATTGGGGCGATGAAAAACTGTTTTTT.

In its sample, this clonotype was seen a few times. The chain carries TRBV12-3 or TRBV12-4 and TRBJ1-2; a weak D match, TRBD1 (6 bases). V was clipped by 5 bases and J by 0 bases, with 10 bases between them. The CDR3 has 14 amino acids. The DNA for the CDR3 is TGTGCCAGCAGTCAGGACAGAGCTAACTATGGCTACACCTTC. Its protein is CASSQDRANYGYTF.

There are a few counts of this clonotype. The chain is built from TRBV6-2 or TRBV6-3 and TRBJ2-7; 8 bases are a match to TRBD1. The length of the CDR3 is 15 residues. J lost 4 bases, V lost 0 bases, and 5 bases had no gene match. Germline V gene lookup returns CDR1 MNHEY and CDR2 SVGEGT. CDR3 sequence reads: CASSYSPTGDYEQYF. The CDR3 coding sequence is TGTGCCAGCAGTTACTCTCCGACAGGGGATTACGAGCAGTACTTC.

This clonotype turned up a few times. An end of the junction does not agree with germline; a read error may underlie this. CDR3 nucleotide sequence: TGTGCCAGCACCCACTCCCCCGGACAGGGGTTTTACTTC. Translation: CASTHSPGQGFYF. The chain combines TRBV27 with TRBJ1-2; 9 positions agree with TRBD1. Germline V CDR1 and CDR2: MNHEY, SMNVEV (reference sequence). This CDR3 region has 13 residues.

This clonotype turned up a few times. This sequence joins TRBV6-6 and TRBJ2-5; the D gene is possibly TRBD1 (5 bases). Trimming left V 2 bases short and J 1 base short, with 11 bases between. The CDR3 sequence is 15 residues long. Germline CDR1 MNHNY, CDR2 SVGAGI (reference sequence). In DNA form, the CDR3 reads TGTGCCAGCAGTTACGCCACAGGTGCCCAAGAGACCCAGTACTTC. Its protein product is CASSYATGAQETQYF.

This clonotype has more than one count but fewer than ten. The chain links TRBV13 to TRBJ2-1; TRBD1 is a possible D gene (5 bases). The J call may be wrong; the DNA end is better matched by TRBJ2-5. The germline V gene encodes CDR1 PRHDT and CDR2 FYEKMQ (reference sequence). The CDR3 extends over 14 amino acids. CDR3 nucleotide sequence: TGTGCCAGCAGCTTAGAAGGGGTAGGGGAGACCCAGTACTTC. Amino acids: CASSLEGVGETQYF.

The V and J genes are TRBV6-2 or TRBV6-3 and TRBJ2-5; either TRBD1 or TRBD2 may supply D (5 bases each). The J call may be wrong; the DNA end is better matched by TRBJ2-7. The CDR3 sequence is 13 residues long. Germline CDR1 is MNHEY and CDR2 is SVGEGT. CDR3 protein: CAGSGTDNYEQYF. CDR3 DNA: TGTGCCGGCTCCGGGACCGACAACTACGAGCAGTACTTC.

In this sample, this clonotype turned up a few times. The chain recombines TRBV28 with TRBJ1-6, with 9 bases matching TRBD1. Germline values: CDR1 MDHEN, CDR2 SYDVKM. Losses at the gene ends were 4 bases for V and 9 bases for J; bases not matched to a gene: 4. CDR3 length: 14 amino acids. DNA for the CDR3: TGTGCCAGCAGTTATGGGACAGGGACTTCACCCCTCCACTTT. Translated, it gives CASSYGTGTSPLHF.

This clonotype has just a few counts. V is TRBV18 and J is TRBJ2-7, with 8 bases matching TRBD1. The germline CDR1 and CDR2 sequences are KGHSH and LQKENI. Unmatched junction bases numbered 18, after V lost 3 bases and J lost 5 bases. CDR3 length equals 18 residues. CDR3 loop: CASSPLKRTGKRKNEQYF. CDR3 coding DNA: TGTGCCAGCTCACCGCTAAAACGGACAGGGAAAAGAAAGAACGAGCAGTACTTC.